Listed below are T cell receptor beta chains from one sample, sequenced in a study of identical twins. TCRdb reanalysed the 5' RACE reads using MiXCR and keeps one entry per CDR3 protein. Of around 250,000 distinct CDR3 sequences in the sample, about 7% were seen once. This sample also appeared in a second study, on yellow fever vaccine responses in identical twins.

Material: memory (CD45RO+) T cells sorted from blood. The receptors stem from a woman aged 18-30 years in good health. The CDR3 runs from the conserved cysteine through the conserved F or W. D genes are given only for firm matches. Clone size, where shown, is once, few, many, or a class for clones that have expanded.

many	TRBV5-1	TRBJ2-2	-	TGCGCCAGCAGCTTGGGTAATCCCGGGGAGCTGTTTTTT	CASSLGNPGELFF
many	TRBV20-1	TRBJ2-7	-	TGCAGTGCTAGGCCCCCGGTCGCAAGAGGCTCCTACGAGCAGTACTTC	CSARPPVARGSYEQYF
many	TRBV20-1	TRBJ1-6	TRBD1	TGCAGTGCTAGAGTGGGACAGGGTGGTTCACCCCTCCACTTT	CSARVGQGGSPLHF
-	TRBV29-1	TRBJ2-4	-	TGCAGCGTTGAATCTGGGTACAGGGGAGGGACCAAAAACATTCAGTACTTC	CSVESGYRGGTKNIQYF
many	TRBV9	TRBJ1-1	TRBD1	TGTGCCAGCAGCGCAAAATGGGGACAGGGGCAACCTGAAGCTTTCTTT	CASSAKWGQGQPEAFF
many	TRBV28	TRBJ2-5	-	TGTGCCAGCAGTTTTGAACAGTCCCAAGAGACCCAGTACTTC	CASSFEQSQETQYF
many	TRBV5-1	TRBJ2-1	-	TGCGCCAGCAGCTTGTTTTTTGCGGGTAACAATGAGCAGTTCTTC	CASSLFFAGNNEQFF
many	TRBV28	TRBJ1-1	-	TGTGCCAGCAGTGAAGTCAGGGGCCTGGGGGCTTTCTTT	CASSEVRGLGAFF
many	TRBV12-3/TRBV12-4	TRBJ1-1	TRBD1	TGTGCCAGCAGTTGGGACAGGGCGGTTGAAGCTTTCTTT	CASSWDRAVEAFF
few	TRBV12-3/TRBV12-4	TRBJ2-5	-	TGTGCCAGCACCCCCGGAGGAGGGTACCAAGAGACCCAGTACTTC	CASTPGGGYQETQYF
few	TRBV11-2	TRBJ2-1	TRBD2	TGTGCCAGCAGCCCGCGGGCGGGGGGGGGTGAGCAGTTCTTC	CASSPRAGGGEQFF
many	TRBV7-2	TRBJ2-7	-	TGTGCCAGCAGCTTAACAGACTACTACGAGCAGTACTTC	CASSLTDYYEQYF
-	TRBV5-1	TRBJ1-1	-	TGCGCCAGCAGCTTGGGGGCGGGGGTGGACACTGAAGCTTTCTTT	CASSLGAGVDTEAFF
-	TRBV28	TRBJ2-1	TRBD2	TGTGCCAGCAGACCCCACGGGACTAGCGGGAGGGAACGCTACAATGAGCAGTTCTTC	CASRPHGTSGRERYNEQFF
-	TRBV2	TRBJ2-3	-	TGTGCCAGCAGTGTGTCAGGACGCAGGAGCAGGGTGGGAGATACGCAGTATTTT	CASSVSGRRSRVGDTQYF
many	TRBV12-3/TRBV12-4	TRBJ1-5	-	TGTGCCAGCAGCCGGGATTTTGGTCCGGTGGAGCCCCAGCATTTT	CASSRDFGPVEPQHF
few	TRBV7-7	TRBJ2-1	-	TGTGCCAGCAGCTTAGACCGGTTGGGTGAGCAGTTCTTC	CASSLDRLGEQFF
few	TRBV4-1	TRBJ1-6	-	TGCGCCAGCAGCCAATACGGACAAACGAATAATTCACCCCTCCACTTT	CASSQYGQTNNSPLHF
few	TRBV2	TRBJ2-1	-	TGTGCCAGCAGTAAAACACAGGGTGCGGATGAGCAGTTCTTC	CASSKTQGADEQFF
few	TRBV6-1	TRBJ2-1	-	TGTGCCAGCAGCCCCCCGGGACCCCTCAATGAGCAGTTCTTC	CASSPPGPLNEQFF
-	TRBV24-1	TRBJ1-5	-	TGTGCCACCAGTGATTTTTCAGGGGATCAGCCCCAGCATTTT	CATSDFSGDQPQHF
-	TRBV7-9	TRBJ1-6	-	TGTGCCAGCAGTAAGACCAGCGGGGGGTTGACACCCCTCCACTTT	CASSKTSGGLTPLHF
many	TRBV12-3/TRBV12-4	TRBJ2-1	TRBD2	TGTGCCAGCAGGGGACTAGCGGGAGTCTCCTACAATGAGCAGTTCTTC	CASRGLAGVSYNEQFF
many	TRBV6-5	TRBJ2-1	TRBD2	TGTGCCAGCAGCTCCACCCGACTAGCGGGAGCCAATGAGCAGTTCTTC	CASSSTRLAGANEQFF
many	TRBV3-1	TRBJ1-2	-	TGTGCCAGCAGCCGAGGGGGAATCAATGGCTACACCTTC	CASSRGGINGYTF
many	TRBV5-1	TRBJ1-3	-	TGCGCCAGCAGCCCGCAGAGCGTCAAGAGCTCTGGAAACACCATATATTTT	CASSPQSVKSSGNTIYF
many	TRBV5-1	TRBJ2-3	TRBD1	TGCGCCAGCGGAAATATACAGGGGGCGAGAGGCACAGATACGCAGTATTTT	CASGNIQGARGTDTQYF
few	TRBV6-1	TRBJ1-1	-	TGTGCCAGCAGTAAAACAGGACAGTTTAACACTGAAGCTTTCTTT	CASSKTGQFNTEAFF
-	TRBV6-4	TRBJ1-4	-	TGTGCCAGCAGGACGACAGGCGGTAATGAAAAACTGTTTTTT	CASRTTGGNEKLFF
-	TRBV2	TRBJ2-7	-	TGTGCCAGCCGGGACATCCTTTCCTACGAGCAGTACTTC	CASRDILSYEQYF
-	TRBV13	TRBJ2-7	-	TGTGCCAGCAGCTTAGGGACGGTCTCCTACGAGCAGTACTTC	CASSLGTVSYEQYF
-	TRBV5-1	TRBJ2-3	-	TGCGCCAGCAGAGCAGGGGCCCAAAGCACAGATACGCAGTATTTT	CASRAGAQSTDTQYF
many	TRBV12-3/TRBV12-4	TRBJ2-7	-	TGTGCCAGCGCCATAGGGGGGAGTTACGAGCAGTACTTC	CASAIGGSYEQYF
-	TRBV12-3/TRBV12-4	TRBJ2-3	-	TGTGCCAGCAGTTGGCGCGGCGGGGTGGCAGATACGCAGTATTTT	CASSWRGGVADTQYF
few	TRBV27	TRBJ2-7	-	TGTGCCAGCAGTTTATCAGGGGCCCACGAGCAGTACTTC	CASSLSGAHEQYF
many	TRBV5-6	TRBJ2-1	TRBD1	TGTGCCAGCAGCTTGGGGGACGGACAGGAGTGGAATGAGCAGTTCTTC	CASSLGDGQEWNEQFF
many	TRBV5-1	TRBJ1-4	-	TGCGCCAGCAGGTGGGACAATGAAAAACTGTTTTTT	CASRWDNEKLFF
few	TRBV24-1	TRBJ2-3	-	TGTGCCACCAGCGACACCGGTCGGACAGATACGCAGTATTTT	CATSDTGRTDTQYF
many	TRBV11-2	TRBJ2-3	-	TGTGCCAGCAGCTCCCGGCCGGGAGTTACAGATACGCAGTATTTT	CASSSRPGVTDTQYF
few	TRBV28	TRBJ1-2	TRBD1	TGTGCCAACAGGGACAGGGAGAATGGCTACACCTTC	CANRDRENGYTF
many	TRBV5-1	TRBJ2-2	-	TGCGCCAGCAGCCGGTGGACCCTCGACACCGGGGAGCTGTTTTTT	CASSRWTLDTGELFF
many	TRBV9	TRBJ1-1	-	TGTGCCAGCAGTTGGGGGGGGAAAACTGAAGCTTTCTTT	CASSWGGKTEAFF